Listed below are T cell receptor beta chains from one sample, sequenced in a study of blood T cell repertoires in COVID-19. Sequencing was performed with immunoSEQ multiplex PCR; in TCRdb, only in-frame clones are kept and a portion is missing. The data contain 96,000 or so clones, roughly 89% of them seen just once; the ten biggest clones take up roughly 4.2%. The material sequenced was peripheral blood. The receptors stem from a human donor with COVID-19, enrolled during active disease. The donor label of this sample is uncertain. The CDR3 runs from the conserved cysteine through the conserved F or W. A D gene is named only where the DNA matches it firmly. Part of the rows lack a size; the others show once, few, many or a class for expanded clones.

v_call: TRBV25-1
d_call: -
clone_size: -
j_call: TRBJ1-1
cdr3_nt: TGTGCCAGCAGTAATAGGACAGAGAACACTGAAGCTTTCTTT
cdr3_aa: CASSNRTENTEAFF

v_call: TRBV4-1
d_call: -
clone_size: -
j_call: TRBJ2-7
cdr3_nt: TGCGCCAGCAGCGCTAAAGCGGCCCTGAGCTCCTACGAGCAGTACTTC
cdr3_aa: CASSAKAALSSYEQYF

v_call: TRBV28
d_call: -
clone_size: once
j_call: TRBJ2-7
cdr3_nt: TGTGCCAGCGCACAGGGTACCTACGAGCAGTACTTC
cdr3_aa: CASAQGTYEQYF

v_call: TRBV7-3
d_call: TRBD2
clone_size: -
j_call: TRBJ2-2
cdr3_nt: TGTGCCAGCAGCCCGGGACTAGCCGGCACCGGGGAGCTGTTTTTT
cdr3_aa: CASSPGLAGTGELFF

v_call: TRBV5-1
d_call: TRBD2
clone_size: once
j_call: TRBJ2-5
cdr3_nt: TGCGCCAGCAGCTTGGGACTAGCGGGGGGTCACCAAGAGACCCAGTACTTC
cdr3_aa: CASSLGLAGGHQETQYF

v_call: TRBV7-8
d_call: -
clone_size: few
j_call: TRBJ1-1
cdr3_nt: TGTGCCAGCAGCTTTAGCGAGAGGAACACTGAAGCTTTCTTT
cdr3_aa: CASSFSERNTEAFF

v_call: TRBV5-6
d_call: -
clone_size: -
j_call: TRBJ2-7
cdr3_nt: TGTGCCAGCGTCTCAGCGACAGACGAGCAGTACTTC
cdr3_aa: CASVSATDEQYF

v_call: TRBV11-2
d_call: TRBD1
clone_size: -
j_call: TRBJ2-2
cdr3_nt: TGTGCCAGCAGAAAACAGGGGGCCGGGGAGCTGTTTTTT
cdr3_aa: CASRKQGAGELFF

v_call: TRBV19
d_call: -
clone_size: -
j_call: TRBJ1-5
cdr3_nt: TGTGCCAGTAGCCGGGGGTCTCTAGCGCCCCAGCATTTT
cdr3_aa: CASSRGSLAPQHF

v_call: TRBV5-1
d_call: TRBD1
clone_size: -
j_call: TRBJ1-6
cdr3_nt: TGCGCCAGCAGCTTAGGACAGGGAGAACTATCAATCCTCCACTTT
cdr3_aa: CASSLGQGELSILHF

v_call: TRBV7-2
d_call: -
clone_size: few
j_call: TRBJ1-2
cdr3_nt: TGTGCCAGCAGCTTGGCTCCAACAGGGAGTGGAGGTGGCTACACCTTC
cdr3_aa: CASSLAPTGSGGGYTF

v_call: TRBV6-2/TRBV6-3
d_call: -
clone_size: -
j_call: TRBJ1-2
cdr3_nt: TGTGCCAGCAGTCCGACGGGACTCTATGGCTACACCTTC
cdr3_aa: CASSPTGLYGYTF

v_call: TRBV12-1
d_call: -
clone_size: -
j_call: TRBJ1-3
cdr3_nt: TGTGCCAGCGTTCTGGGACACTCGTTCTCTGGAAACACCATATATTTT
cdr3_aa: CASVLGHSFSGNTIYF

v_call: TRBV3-1/TRBV3-2
d_call: -
clone_size: -
j_call: TRBJ1-2
cdr3_nt: TGTGCCAGCAGCCAAATACCGGGAGAAGGCTACACCTTC
cdr3_aa: CASSQIPGEGYTF

v_call: TRBV5-4
d_call: -
clone_size: few
j_call: TRBJ2-3
cdr3_nt: TGTGCCAGCAGCCCCGGGGGGCTCACAGATACGCAGTATTTT
cdr3_aa: CASSPGGLTDTQYF

v_call: TRBV3-1/TRBV3-2
d_call: -
clone_size: -
j_call: TRBJ1-2
cdr3_nt: TGTGCCAGCAGCCAAGGGGCAGGGTGGTATGGCTACACCTTC
cdr3_aa: CASSQGAGWYGYTF

v_call: TRBV19
d_call: -
clone_size: -
j_call: TRBJ1-1
cdr3_nt: TGTGCCAGTACCTCCGGTGGCAGGGTTAACACTGAAGCTTTCTTT
cdr3_aa: CASTSGGRVNTEAFF

v_call: TRBV25-1
d_call: -
clone_size: -
j_call: TRBJ2-2
cdr3_nt: TGTGCCAGCAGGCCTATCGGGGAAGCCGGGGAGCTGTTTTTT
cdr3_aa: CASRPIGEAGELFF

v_call: TRBV6-6
d_call: -
clone_size: -
j_call: TRBJ1-5
cdr3_nt: TGTGCCAGCAGTTACCCAGGTAGCAATCAGCCCCAGCATTTT
cdr3_aa: CASSYPGSNQPQHF

v_call: TRBV10-1
d_call: TRBD2
clone_size: -
j_call: TRBJ2-3
cdr3_nt: TGCGCCAGCAGCCAACAAGGGAAGTCTAGCGGGGGGACAGATACGCAGTATTTT
cdr3_aa: CASSQQGKSSGGTDTQYF

v_call: TRBV27
d_call: -
clone_size: -
j_call: TRBJ1-1
cdr3_nt: TGTGCCAGCAGTGCAACAGATTTGAACACTGAAGCTTTCTTT
cdr3_aa: CASSATDLNTEAFF

v_call: TRBV19
d_call: TRBD1
clone_size: -
j_call: TRBJ2-1
cdr3_nt: TGTGCCAGTAGCCAGGGACAGGGGGCTCTCTATGAGCAGTTCTTC
cdr3_aa: CASSQGQGALYEQFF

v_call: TRBV6-5
d_call: TRBD1
clone_size: -
j_call: TRBJ1-6
cdr3_nt: TGTGCCAGCAGTTCCCAGACAGGGGAGAGCTCACCCCTCCACTTT
cdr3_aa: CASSSQTGESSPLHF

v_call: TRBV11-2
d_call: TRBD1
clone_size: -
j_call: TRBJ2-7
cdr3_nt: TGTGCCAGCAGCACCAGGCCTAGACAGGGTGGGCAGTACTTC
cdr3_aa: CASSTRPRQGGQYF

v_call: TRBV11-2
d_call: TRBD1
clone_size: -
j_call: TRBJ2-7
cdr3_nt: TGTGCCAGCAGCTTCCCCGGGACAGGGTTGGATACCTACGAGCAGTACTTC
cdr3_aa: CASSFPGTGLDTYEQYF

v_call: TRBV10-3
d_call: -
clone_size: -
j_call: TRBJ2-1
cdr3_nt: TGTGCCATCAGAGCAGGGGTCAATGAGCAGTTCTTC
cdr3_aa: CAIRAGVNEQFF

v_call: TRBV30
d_call: -
clone_size: -
j_call: TRBJ1-3
cdr3_nt: TGTGCCTGGACAGCGGGAACGGGAAACACCATATATTTT
cdr3_aa: CAWTAGTGNTIYF

v_call: TRBV11-2
d_call: TRBD1
clone_size: -
j_call: TRBJ1-2
cdr3_nt: TGTGCCAGCACCCCCGTAGGGACAGGGAACTATGGCTACACCTTC
cdr3_aa: CASTPVGTGNYGYTF